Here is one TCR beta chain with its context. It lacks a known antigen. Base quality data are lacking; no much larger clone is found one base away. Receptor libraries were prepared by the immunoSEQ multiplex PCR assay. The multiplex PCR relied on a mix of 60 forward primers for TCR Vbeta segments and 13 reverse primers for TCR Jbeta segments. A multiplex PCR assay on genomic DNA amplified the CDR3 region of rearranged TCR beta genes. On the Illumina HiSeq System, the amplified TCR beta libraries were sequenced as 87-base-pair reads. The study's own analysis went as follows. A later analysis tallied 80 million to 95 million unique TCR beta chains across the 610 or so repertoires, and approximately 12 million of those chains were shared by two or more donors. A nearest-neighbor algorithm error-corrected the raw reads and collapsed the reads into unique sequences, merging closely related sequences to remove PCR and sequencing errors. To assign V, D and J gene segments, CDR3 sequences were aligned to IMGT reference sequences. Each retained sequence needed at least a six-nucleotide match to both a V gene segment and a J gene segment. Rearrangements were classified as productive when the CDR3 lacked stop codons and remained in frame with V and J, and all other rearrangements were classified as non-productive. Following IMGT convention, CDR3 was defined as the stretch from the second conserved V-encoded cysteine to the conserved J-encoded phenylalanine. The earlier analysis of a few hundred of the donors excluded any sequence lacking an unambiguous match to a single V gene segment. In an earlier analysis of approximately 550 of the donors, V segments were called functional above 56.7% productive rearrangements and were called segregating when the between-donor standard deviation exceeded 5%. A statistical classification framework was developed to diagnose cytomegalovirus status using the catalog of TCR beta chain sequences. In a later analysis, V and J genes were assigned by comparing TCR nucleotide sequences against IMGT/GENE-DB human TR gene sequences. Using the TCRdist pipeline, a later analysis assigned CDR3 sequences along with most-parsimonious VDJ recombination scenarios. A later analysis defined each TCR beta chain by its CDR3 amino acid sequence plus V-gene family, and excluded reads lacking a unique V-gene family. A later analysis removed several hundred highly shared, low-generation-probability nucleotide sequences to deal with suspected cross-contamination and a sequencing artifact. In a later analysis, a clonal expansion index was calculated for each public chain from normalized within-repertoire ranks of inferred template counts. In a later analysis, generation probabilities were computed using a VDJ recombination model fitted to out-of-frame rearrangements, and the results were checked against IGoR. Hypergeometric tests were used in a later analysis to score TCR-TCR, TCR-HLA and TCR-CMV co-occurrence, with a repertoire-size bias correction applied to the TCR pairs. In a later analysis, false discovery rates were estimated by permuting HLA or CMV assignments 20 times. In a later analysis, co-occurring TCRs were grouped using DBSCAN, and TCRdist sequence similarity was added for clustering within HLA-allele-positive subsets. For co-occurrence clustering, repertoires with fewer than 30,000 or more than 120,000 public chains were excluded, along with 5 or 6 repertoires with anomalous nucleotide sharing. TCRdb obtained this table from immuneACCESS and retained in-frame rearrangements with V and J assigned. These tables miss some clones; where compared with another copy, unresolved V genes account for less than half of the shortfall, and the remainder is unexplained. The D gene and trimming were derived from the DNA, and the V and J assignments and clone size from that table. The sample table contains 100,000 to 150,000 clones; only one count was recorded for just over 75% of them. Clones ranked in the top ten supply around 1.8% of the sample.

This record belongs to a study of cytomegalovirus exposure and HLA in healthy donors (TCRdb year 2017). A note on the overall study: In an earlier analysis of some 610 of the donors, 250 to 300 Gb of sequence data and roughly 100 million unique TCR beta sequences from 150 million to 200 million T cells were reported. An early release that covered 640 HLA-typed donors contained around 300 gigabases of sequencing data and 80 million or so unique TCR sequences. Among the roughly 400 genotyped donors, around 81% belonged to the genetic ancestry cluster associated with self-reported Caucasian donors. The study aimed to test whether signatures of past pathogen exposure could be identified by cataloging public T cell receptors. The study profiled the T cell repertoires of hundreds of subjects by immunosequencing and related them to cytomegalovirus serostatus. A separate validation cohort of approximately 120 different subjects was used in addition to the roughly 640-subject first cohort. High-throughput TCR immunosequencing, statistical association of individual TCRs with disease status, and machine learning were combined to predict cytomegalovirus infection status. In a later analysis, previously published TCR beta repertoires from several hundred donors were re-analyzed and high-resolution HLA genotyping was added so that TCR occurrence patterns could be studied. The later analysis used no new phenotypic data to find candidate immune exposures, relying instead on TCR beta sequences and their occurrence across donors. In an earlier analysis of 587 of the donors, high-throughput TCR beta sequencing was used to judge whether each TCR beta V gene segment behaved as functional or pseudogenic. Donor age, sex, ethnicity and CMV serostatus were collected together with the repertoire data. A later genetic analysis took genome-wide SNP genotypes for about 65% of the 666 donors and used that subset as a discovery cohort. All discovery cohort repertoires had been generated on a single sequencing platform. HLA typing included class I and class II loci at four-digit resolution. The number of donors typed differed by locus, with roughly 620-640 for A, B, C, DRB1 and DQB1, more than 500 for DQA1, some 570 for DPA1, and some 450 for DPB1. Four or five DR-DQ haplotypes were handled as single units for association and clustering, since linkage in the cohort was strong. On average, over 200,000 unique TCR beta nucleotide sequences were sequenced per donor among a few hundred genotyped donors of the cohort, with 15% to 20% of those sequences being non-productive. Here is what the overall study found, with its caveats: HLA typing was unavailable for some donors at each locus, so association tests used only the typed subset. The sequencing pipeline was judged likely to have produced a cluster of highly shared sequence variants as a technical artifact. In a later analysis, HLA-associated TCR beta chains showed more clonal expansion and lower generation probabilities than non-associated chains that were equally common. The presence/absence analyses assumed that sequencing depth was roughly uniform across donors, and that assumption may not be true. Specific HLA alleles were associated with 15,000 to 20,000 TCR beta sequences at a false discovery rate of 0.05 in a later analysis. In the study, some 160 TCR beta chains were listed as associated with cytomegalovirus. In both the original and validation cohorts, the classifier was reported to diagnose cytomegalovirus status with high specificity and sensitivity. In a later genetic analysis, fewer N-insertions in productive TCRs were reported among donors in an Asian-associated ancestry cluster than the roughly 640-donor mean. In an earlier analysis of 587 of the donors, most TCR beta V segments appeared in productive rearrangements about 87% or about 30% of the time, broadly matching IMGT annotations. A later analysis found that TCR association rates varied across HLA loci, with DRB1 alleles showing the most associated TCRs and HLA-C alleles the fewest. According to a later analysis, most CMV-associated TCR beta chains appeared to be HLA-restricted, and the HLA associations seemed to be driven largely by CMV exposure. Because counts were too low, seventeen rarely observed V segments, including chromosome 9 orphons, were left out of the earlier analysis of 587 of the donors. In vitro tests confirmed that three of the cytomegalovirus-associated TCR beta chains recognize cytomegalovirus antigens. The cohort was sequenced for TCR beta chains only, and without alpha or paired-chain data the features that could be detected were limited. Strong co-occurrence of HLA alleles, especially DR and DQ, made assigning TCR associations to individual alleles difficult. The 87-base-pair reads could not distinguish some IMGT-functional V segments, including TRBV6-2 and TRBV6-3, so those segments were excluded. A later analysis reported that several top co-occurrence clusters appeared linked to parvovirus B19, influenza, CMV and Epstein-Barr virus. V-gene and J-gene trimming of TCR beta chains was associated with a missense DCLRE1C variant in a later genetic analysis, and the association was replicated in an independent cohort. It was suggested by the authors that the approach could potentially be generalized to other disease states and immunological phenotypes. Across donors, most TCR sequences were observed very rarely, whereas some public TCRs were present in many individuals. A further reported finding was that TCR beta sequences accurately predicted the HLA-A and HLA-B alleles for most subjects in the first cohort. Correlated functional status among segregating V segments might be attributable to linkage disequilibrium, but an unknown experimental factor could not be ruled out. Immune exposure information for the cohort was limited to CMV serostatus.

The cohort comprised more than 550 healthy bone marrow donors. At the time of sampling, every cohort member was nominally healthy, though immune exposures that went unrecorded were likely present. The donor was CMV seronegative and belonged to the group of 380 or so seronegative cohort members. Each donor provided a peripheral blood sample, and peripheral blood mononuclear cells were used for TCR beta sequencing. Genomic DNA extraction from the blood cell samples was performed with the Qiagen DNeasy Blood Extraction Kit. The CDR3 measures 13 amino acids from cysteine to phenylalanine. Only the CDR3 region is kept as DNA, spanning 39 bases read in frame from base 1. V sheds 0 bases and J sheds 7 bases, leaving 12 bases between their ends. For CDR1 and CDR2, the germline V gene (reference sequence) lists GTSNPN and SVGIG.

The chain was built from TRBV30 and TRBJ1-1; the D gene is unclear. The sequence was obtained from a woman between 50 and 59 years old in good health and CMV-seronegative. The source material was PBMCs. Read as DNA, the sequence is TGTGCCTGGAGTGTAAGAGGGTTTGGTGAAGCTTTCTTT. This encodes CAWSVRGFGEAFF.